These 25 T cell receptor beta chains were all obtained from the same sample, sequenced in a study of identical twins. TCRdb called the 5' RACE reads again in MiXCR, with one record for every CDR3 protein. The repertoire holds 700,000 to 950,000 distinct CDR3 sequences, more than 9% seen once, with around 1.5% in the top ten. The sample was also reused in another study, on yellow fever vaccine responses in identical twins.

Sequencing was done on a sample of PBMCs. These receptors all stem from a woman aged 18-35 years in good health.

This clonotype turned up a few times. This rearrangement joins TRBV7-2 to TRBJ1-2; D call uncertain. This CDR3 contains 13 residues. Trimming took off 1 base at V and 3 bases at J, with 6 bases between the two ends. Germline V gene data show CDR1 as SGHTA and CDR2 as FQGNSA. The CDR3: CASSLVEDYGYTF. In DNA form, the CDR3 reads TGTGCCAGCAGCTTAGTCGAGGACTATGGCTACACCTTC.

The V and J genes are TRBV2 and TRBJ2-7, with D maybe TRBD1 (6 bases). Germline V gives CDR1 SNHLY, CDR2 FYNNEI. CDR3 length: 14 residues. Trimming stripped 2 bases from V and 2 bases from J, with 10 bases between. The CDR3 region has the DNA TGTGCCAGCAGTGAATGGGACAAACCCTACGAGCAGTACTTC. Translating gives CASSEWDKPYEQYF.

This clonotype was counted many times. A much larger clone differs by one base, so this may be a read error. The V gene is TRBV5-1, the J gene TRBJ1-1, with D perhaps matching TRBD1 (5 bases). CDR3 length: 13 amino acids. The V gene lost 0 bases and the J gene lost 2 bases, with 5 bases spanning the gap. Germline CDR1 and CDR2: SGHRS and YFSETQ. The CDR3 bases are TGCGCCAGCAGCTTGGGGGACAACACTGAAGCTTTCTTT. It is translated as CASSLGDNTEAFF.

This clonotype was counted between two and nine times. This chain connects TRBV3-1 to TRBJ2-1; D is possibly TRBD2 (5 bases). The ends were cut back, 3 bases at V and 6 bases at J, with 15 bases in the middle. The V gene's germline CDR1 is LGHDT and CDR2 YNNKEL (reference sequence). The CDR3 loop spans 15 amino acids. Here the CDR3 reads CASSQMAASFNEQFF. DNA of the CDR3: TGTGCCAGCAGCCAGATGGCCGCTAGCTTCAATGAGCAGTTCTTC.

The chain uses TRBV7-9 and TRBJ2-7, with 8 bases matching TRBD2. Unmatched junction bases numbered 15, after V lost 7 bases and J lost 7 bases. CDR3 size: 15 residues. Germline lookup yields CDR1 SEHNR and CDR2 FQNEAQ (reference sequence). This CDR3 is CASTKAGAGLGEQYF. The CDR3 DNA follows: TGTGCCAGCACCAAAGCGGGGGCAGGTTTGGGAGAGCAGTACTTC.

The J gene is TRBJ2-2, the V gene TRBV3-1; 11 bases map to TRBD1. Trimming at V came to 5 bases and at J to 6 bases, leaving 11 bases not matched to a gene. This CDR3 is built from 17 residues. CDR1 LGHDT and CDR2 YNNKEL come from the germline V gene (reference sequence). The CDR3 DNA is TGTGCCAGCAGCTCGCTCCGGGACAGGGGGGCAGCCGGGGAGCTGTTTTTT. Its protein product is CASSSLRDRGAAGELFF.

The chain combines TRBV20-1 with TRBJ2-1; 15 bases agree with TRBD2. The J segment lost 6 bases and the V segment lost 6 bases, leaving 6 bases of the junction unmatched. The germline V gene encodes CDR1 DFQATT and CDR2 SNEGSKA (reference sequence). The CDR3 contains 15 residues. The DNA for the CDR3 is TGCAGTGCCTGGGGACTAGCGGGAGGCATCAATGAGCAGTTCTTC. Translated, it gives CSAWGLAGGINEQFF.

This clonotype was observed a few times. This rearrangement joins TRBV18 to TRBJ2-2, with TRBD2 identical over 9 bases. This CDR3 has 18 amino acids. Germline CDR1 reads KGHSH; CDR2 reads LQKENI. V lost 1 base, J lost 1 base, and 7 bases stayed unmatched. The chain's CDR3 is CASSPRPLAGRNTGELFF. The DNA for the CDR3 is TGTGCCAGCTCACCACGCCCGCTAGCGGGGAGGAACACCGGGGAGCTGTTTTTT. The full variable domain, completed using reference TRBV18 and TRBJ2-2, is NAGVMQNPRHLVRRRGQEARLRCSPMKGHSHVYWYRQLPEEGLKFMVYLQKENIIDESGMPKERFSAEFPKEGPSILRIQQVVRGDSAAYFCASSPRPLAGRNTGELFFGEGSRLTVL.

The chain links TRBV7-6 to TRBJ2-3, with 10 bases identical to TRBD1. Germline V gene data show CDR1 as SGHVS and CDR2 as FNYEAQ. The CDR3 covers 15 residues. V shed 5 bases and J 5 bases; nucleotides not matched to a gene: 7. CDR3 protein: CASSRPGQGQDTQYF. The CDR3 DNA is TGTGCCAGCAGCCGTCCGGGACAGGGGCAAGATACGCAGTATTTT.

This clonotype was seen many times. CDR3 sequence: CASSQDMGFSGEKVEAFF. The DNA for the CDR3 is TGTGCCAGCAGCCAAGATATGGGATTCTCGGGGGAGAAGGTTGAAGCTTTCTTT. The V gene is TRBV3-1, the J gene TRBJ1-1; possible D gene TRBD1, 5 bases. V gave up 0 bases and J gave up 7 bases, with 24 bases separating them. Germline V gene data show CDR1 as LGHDT and CDR2 as YNNKEL (reference sequence). This CDR3 contains 18 residues.

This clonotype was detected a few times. The CDR3 DNA reads TGTGCCAGCAGGGAAGGAGACTACGAGCAGTACTTC. Its protein product is CASREGDYEQYF. The chain couples TRBV28 to TRBJ2-7; D gene uncertain. Germline V gene lookup returns CDR1 MDHEN and CDR2 SYDVKM. Trimming took 6 bases from V and 3 from J, leaving 9 bases between them. This CDR3 region has 12 residues.

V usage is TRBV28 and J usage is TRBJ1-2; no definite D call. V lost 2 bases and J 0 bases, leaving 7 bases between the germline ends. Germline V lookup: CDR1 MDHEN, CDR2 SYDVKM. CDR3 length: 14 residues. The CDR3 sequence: CASSLPQANYGYTF. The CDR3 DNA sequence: TGTGCCAGCAGTTTACCCCAAGCTAACTATGGCTACACCTTC.

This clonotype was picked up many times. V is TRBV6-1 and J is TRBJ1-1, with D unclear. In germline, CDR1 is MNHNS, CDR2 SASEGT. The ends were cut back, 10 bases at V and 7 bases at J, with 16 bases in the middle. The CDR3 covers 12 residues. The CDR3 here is CATEQTQNEAFF. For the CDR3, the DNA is TGTGCCACCGAGCAAACACAGAATGAAGCTTTCTTT.

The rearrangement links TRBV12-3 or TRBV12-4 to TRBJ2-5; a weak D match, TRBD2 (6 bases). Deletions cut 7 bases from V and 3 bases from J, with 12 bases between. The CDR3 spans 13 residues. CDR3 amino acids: CASMTRTEETQYF. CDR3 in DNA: TGTGCCAGCATGACTAGGACCGAAGAGACCCAGTACTTC.

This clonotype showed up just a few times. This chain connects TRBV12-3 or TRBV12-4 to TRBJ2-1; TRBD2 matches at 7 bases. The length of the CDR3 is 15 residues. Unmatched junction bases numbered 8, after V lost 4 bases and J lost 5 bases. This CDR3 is CASSSREGRDNEQFF. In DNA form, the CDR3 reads TGTGCCAGCAGTTCAAGGGAGGGCCGGGACAATGAGCAGTTCTTC.

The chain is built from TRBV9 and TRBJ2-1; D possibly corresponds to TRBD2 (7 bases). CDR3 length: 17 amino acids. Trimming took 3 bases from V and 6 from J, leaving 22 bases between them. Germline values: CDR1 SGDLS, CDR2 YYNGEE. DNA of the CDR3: TGTGCCAGCAGCGCACGCCTCTTAGAGGGGGGGGGCAATGAGCAGTTCTTC. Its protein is CASSARLLEGGGNEQFF.

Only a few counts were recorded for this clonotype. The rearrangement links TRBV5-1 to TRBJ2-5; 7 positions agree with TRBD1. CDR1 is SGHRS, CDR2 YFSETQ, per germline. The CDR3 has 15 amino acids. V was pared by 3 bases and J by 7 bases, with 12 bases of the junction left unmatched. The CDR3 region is CASSYYSTGQATQYF. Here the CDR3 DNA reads TGCGCCAGCAGCTACTATTCGACAGGGCAGGCGACCCAGTACTTC.

The CDR3 bases are TGCGCCAGCAGCTTGGCTCCCCGGGACATATCCTACGAGCAGTACGTC. This gives the protein CASSLAPRDISYEQYV. The V call is TRBV5-1, the J call TRBJ2-7; possibly TRBD1 for D (6 bases). V was trimmed by 0 bases and J by 1 base, leaving 14 bases between them. CDR1 is SGHRS, CDR2 YFSETQ, per germline. This CDR3 is built from 16 residues.

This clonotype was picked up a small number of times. CDR3 protein: CASSWGRDYNEQFF. For the CDR3, the DNA is TGTGCCAGCAGTTGGGGCAGGGACTACAATGAGCAGTTCTTC. The genes are TRBV12-3 or TRBV12-4 and TRBJ2-1, with D possibly matching TRBD1 (5 bases). Trimming pared 4 bases from V and 3 bases from J, leaving 10 bases between. The CDR3 runs 14 residues.

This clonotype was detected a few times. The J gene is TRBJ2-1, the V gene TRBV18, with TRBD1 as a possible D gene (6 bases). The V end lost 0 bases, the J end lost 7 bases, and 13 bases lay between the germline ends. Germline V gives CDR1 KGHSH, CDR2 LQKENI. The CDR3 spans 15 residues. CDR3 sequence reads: CASSPPRGTLNEQFF. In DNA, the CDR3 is TGTGCCAGCTCACCACCAAGGGGGACCCTTAATGAGCAGTTCTTC.

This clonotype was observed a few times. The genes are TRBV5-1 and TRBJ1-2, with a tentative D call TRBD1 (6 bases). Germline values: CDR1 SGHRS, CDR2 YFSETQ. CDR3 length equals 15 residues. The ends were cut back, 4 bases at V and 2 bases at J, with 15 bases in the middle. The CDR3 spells CASSMLGGANYGYTF. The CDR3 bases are TGCGCCAGCAGCATGCTAGGGGGGGCAAACTATGGCTACACCTTC.

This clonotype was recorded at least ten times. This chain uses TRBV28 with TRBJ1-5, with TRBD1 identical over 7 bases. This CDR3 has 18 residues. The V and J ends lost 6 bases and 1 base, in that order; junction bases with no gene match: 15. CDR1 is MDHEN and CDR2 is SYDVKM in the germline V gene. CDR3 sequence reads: CASRTTIGTGESNQPQHF. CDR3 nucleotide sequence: TGTGCCAGCAGAACCACCATTGGTACAGGGGAAAGCAATCAGCCCCAGCATTTT.

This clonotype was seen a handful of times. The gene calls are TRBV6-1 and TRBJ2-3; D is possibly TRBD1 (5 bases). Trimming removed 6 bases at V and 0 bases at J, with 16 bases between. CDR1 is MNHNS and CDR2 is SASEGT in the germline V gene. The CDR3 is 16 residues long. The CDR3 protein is CASRRQFQQSTDTQYF. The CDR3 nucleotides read TGTGCCAGCAGGCGACAGTTCCAGCAGAGCACAGATACGCAGTATTTT.

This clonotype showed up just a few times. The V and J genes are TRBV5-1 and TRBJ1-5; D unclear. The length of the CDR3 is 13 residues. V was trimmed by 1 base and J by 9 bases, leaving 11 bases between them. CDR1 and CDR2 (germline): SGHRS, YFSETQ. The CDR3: CASSLLGDGPQHF. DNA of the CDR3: TGCGCCAGCAGCTTGTTGGGAGATGGGCCCCAGCATTTT.

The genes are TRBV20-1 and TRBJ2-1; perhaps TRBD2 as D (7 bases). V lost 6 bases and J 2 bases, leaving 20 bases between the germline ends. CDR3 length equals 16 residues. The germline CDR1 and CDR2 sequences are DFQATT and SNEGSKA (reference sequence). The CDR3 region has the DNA TGCAGTGCGCGGGGGTCAGGGGCCCGCCCCTACAATGAGCAGTTCTTC. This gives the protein CSARGSGARPYNEQFF.